A single sample gave rise to the 17 T cell receptor beta chains below, sequenced in a study of T cells in Graves' hyperthyroidism and ophthalmopathy. It was RNA transcripts that yielded the amplified TCR beta CDR3 regions. First-round RT-PCR targeting the TCR CDR3 was performed with the HTBI primer set. TCRdb ran MiXCR on the multiplex PCR reads and lists one entry per CDR3 protein. The sample has about 710,000 distinct CDR3 sequences; 16% are singletons. Sequenced: blood. The receptors shown here come from a young man with Graves' hyperthyroidism.

The sample holds many counts of this clonotype. The rearrangement links TRBV2 to TRBJ2-7; D ambiguous. CDR1 and CDR2 (germline): SNHLY, FYNNEI. Trimming pared 0 bases from V and 2 bases from J, leaving 11 bases between. The CDR3 has 15 residues. CDR3 nucleotides: TGTGCCAGCAGTGAAGCGCAAACGGCTACCTACGAGCAGTACTTC. Its protein product is CASSEAQTATYEQYF.

This clonotype was picked up a small number of times. This CDR3 reads CASSLKYGGNYGYTF. The CDR3 region has the DNA TGTGCCAGCAGTTTAAAATATGGGGGGAATTATGGCTACACCTTC. This chain uses TRBV12-3 or TRBV12-4 with TRBJ1-2; a weak D match, TRBD1 (5 bases). The germline V and J ends were trimmed by 2 bases and 5 bases, with 15 bases remaining between them. CDR3 length: 15 residues.

This clonotype was found many times. V usage is TRBV11-3 and J usage is TRBJ2-2, with no clear D. The CDR3 sequence is 13 residues long. Germline V gene sequence: CDR1 SGHNT, CDR2 YENEEA. The V and J ends lost 5 bases and 6 bases respectively, with 10 bases between them. The CDR3 region has the DNA TGTGCCAGCAGCCACGACTCGTCCGGGGAGCTGTTTTTT. This codes for CASSHDSSGELFF.

This clonotype was seen ten or more times. CDR3 bases: TGTGCCAGCAGCGTAGCCGGCGGGAGGGCCCAAGAGACCCAGTACTTC. This codes for CASSVAGGRAQETQYF. The chain is built from TRBV9 and TRBJ2-5; TRBD2 matches at 9 bases. The trim removed 0 bases at V and 1 base at J, leaving 4 bases unmatched. The germline gives CDR1 SGDLS, CDR2 YYNGEE. CDR3 length: 16 amino acids.

The V and J genes are TRBV29-1 and TRBJ2-3; 11 positions match TRBD2. The germline gives CDR1 SQVTM, CDR2 ANQGSEA. This CDR3 comprises 16 residues. Germline trimming cut 1 base from V and 0 bases from J; bases unmatched to any gene: 3. The DNA for the CDR3 is TGCAGCGTTGAAGGGGCTAGCGGGAGGAGCACAGATACGCAGTATTTT. This gives the protein CSVEGASGRSTDTQYF.

V and J are TRBV2 and TRBJ1-1, with D unresolved. Germline V gene sequence: CDR1 SNHLY, CDR2 FYNNEI. The CDR3 sequence is 15 residues long. V was pared by 7 bases and J by 8 bases, with 23 bases between. The CDR3 nucleotides are TGTGCCAGCAACGGGTTCCTTCTGGGCGGGGAAGAAGCTTTCTTT. Translated: CASNGFLLGGEEAFF.

This chain links TRBV7-9 with TRBJ1-2; D gene unclear. The CDR3 loop spans 17 amino acids. Trimming removed 3 bases from V and 4 bases from J, with 21 bases in between. CDR1 is SEHNR, CDR2 FQNEAQ, per germline (reference sequence). The CDR3 DNA reads TGTGCCAGCAGCTTCGGCGTTCGAGGGAGTCTCGGCTATGGCTACACCTTC. It encodes CASSFGVRGSLGYGYTF.

There are a few counts of this clonotype. V is TRBV6-1 and J is TRBJ1-4; possibly TRBD1 for D (6 bases). CDR1 is MNHNS, CDR2 SASEGT, per germline. The CDR3 is 16 residues long. The V and J ends lost 5 bases and 0 bases respectively, with 13 bases between them. CDR3 in DNA: TGTGCCAGCAGTCGGGACAAAATCCCAACTAATGAAAAACTGTTTTTT. Amino acid sequence: CASSRDKIPTNEKLFF.

This clonotype was detected ten times or more. The V gene is TRBV30, the J gene TRBJ2-1, with D hard to call. Germline assignment: CDR1 GTSNPN and CDR2 SVGIG (reference sequence). With 2 bases removed from V and 7 bases from J, the gap between germline ends came to 9 bases. The CDR3 is 12 amino acids. The CDR3 bases are TGTGCCTGGAGTCTGGTCTGGAATGAGCAGTTCTTC. Residues: CAWSLVWNEQFF.

This clonotype was seen ten or more times. This chain joins TRBV6-1 and TRBJ1-1, with 8 bases matching TRBD1. V dropped 5 bases and J dropped 0; count of bases not matched to a gene: 8. Germline V CDR1 and CDR2: MNHNS, SASEGT. The CDR3 covers 16 residues. The CDR3 DNA sequence: TGTGCCAGCAGTCGTCGAACAGGGGGAATGAACACTGAAGCTTTCTTT. As protein: CASSRRTGGMNTEAFF.

About this clonotype: It may be a read error: a sequence one base away is much more abundant. The chain is built from TRBV24-1 and TRBJ2-1; the D gene could be TRBD1 or TRBD2 (5 bases each). This CDR3 has 14 residues. Germline V gene lookup returns CDR1 KGHDR and CDR2 SFDVKD. CDR3 in DNA: TGTGCCGCCAGTGGCGTAGGGACCCAGGATGAGCAGTTCTTC. Its protein product is CAASGVGTQDEQFF.

There are a few counts of this clonotype. V gene TRBV6-1 combines with J gene TRBJ2-5; 7 nucleotides align to TRBD1. V trimming: 6 bases; J trimming: 5 bases; junction bases outside the gene matches: 9. The CDR3 loop spans 14 amino acids. Germline V CDR1 and CDR2: MNHNS, SASEGT. The CDR3, as DNA: TGTGCCAGCAGCAAAACGCCACAGGGGGAGACCCAGTACTTC. Amino acids: CASSKTPQGETQYF.

This clonotype showed up just a few times. The rearrangement joins TRBV7-2 to TRBJ2-2, with 9 bases fitting TRBD2. Germline V gives CDR1 SGHTA, CDR2 FQGNSA. The CDR3 is 16 amino acids. Trimming took 6 bases from V and 1 from J; bases not matched to a gene: 6. The CDR3 DNA reads TGTGCCAGCAGACCCTATAGCGGGGGGAACACCGGGGAGCTGTTTTTT. It encodes CASRPYSGGNTGELFF.

About this clonotype itself: A read error is possible here, since a much larger clone lies one base away. The CDR3 loop reads CASSDQAGVRTEAFF. The CDR3 coding sequence is TGTGCCAGCAGTGACCAGGCAGGGGTAAGGACTGAAGCTTTCTTT. The chain employs TRBV2 and TRBJ1-1, with D tentatively TRBD1 (6 bases). Germline loops: CDR1 SNHLY, CDR2 FYNNEI. The CDR3 sequence is 15 residues long. V was cut by 3 bases and J by 5 bases, with 16 bases left in between.

V is TRBV6-5 and J is TRBJ2-7; possibly TRBD1 for D (5 bases). The CDR3 runs 15 residues. Germline loops: CDR1 MNHEY, CDR2 SVGAGI. With 0 bases removed from V and 6 bases from J, the gap between germline ends came to 15 bases. CDR3 sequence reads: CASSYSWQGNSEQYF. The CDR3 DNA reads TGTGCCAGCAGTTACTCGTGGCAGGGAAACAGCGAGCAGTACTTC.

CDR3: CASSFTWGSYEQYF. The CDR3 DNA follows: TGTGCCAGCAGTTTTACCTGGGGCTCCTACGAGCAGTACTTC. The V and J genes are TRBV6-1 and TRBJ2-7; D is uncertain. This CDR3 has 14 residues. The V gene lost 5 bases and the J gene lost 0 bases, with 11 bases spanning the gap. From germline, CDR1 is MNHNS and CDR2 SASEGT.

This clonotype turned up a few times. The limits of the CDR3 on the DNA are not certain, so only TCRdb's listed CDR3 is given. The CDR3 is CASTSVGREAFF. The V and J genes are TRBV19 and TRBJ1-1. The V gene's germline CDR1 is LNHDA and CDR2 SQIVND (reference sequence). The CDR3 is 12 amino acids in total, end residues counted.